This T cell receptor beta chain was retrieved from a study of Graves' ophthalmopathy and Graves' hyperthyroidism. Study-level findings and limits: Discriminating ophthalmopathy from stable hyperthyroidism, a 13-signature model attained a sensitivity of 85% to 90% and a specificity of approximately 81%. In blood, most expanded thyroid clonotypes above 0.001 frequency were also detected.

This CDR3 region has 13 residues. The germline V gene encodes CDR1 SEHNR and CDR2 FQNEAQ (reference sequence). V was cut by 4 bases and J by 9 bases, with 10 bases left in between. Other autoimmune diseases, uncontrolled infections, pregnancy or lactation excluded patients from enrollment. It was from about 10 ml of fresh peripheral blood that the PBMCs came. Amplification from RNA transcripts yielded the TCR beta CDR3 regions. RT-PCR was first run with HTBI primers, then multiplex PCR in a second round. TCRdb reanalysed the multiplex PCR reads using MiXCR and keeps one entry per CDR3 protein. Found here are 600,000 to 700,000 distinct CDR3 sequences, roughly 39% of them singletons; the top ten hold roughly 3%. This clonotype was detected once. The antigen is not known.

Material: peripheral blood. The genes are TRBV7-9 and TRBJ2-6; D is possibly TRBD2 (6 bases). The origin of this receptor is an adult man with Graves' ophthalmopathy. As DNA, the CDR3 is TGTGCCAGCAGCTCCACGCGGGACAACGTCCTGACTTTC. This translates into CASSSTRDNVLTF.